The 17 T cell receptor beta chains given below trace back to one sample, sequenced in a study of graft-versus-host responses after intestinal transplantation. Clones were sequenced by immunoSEQ multiplex PCR, and TCRdb holds only the in-frame ones, with some missing. The sample has 17,000 or so clones; 86% are singletons. This material consisted of bone marrow, taken about 130 days after transplant. These receptors came from a human patient who received an intestinal transplant, so some T cells may come from the graft donor.

The V gene is TRBV27, the J gene TRBJ2-2; TRBD1 or TRBD2 may be the D gene (6 bases each). The germline CDR1 and CDR2 sequences are MNHEY and SMNVEV (reference sequence). V was cut by 1 base and J by 0 bases, with 9 bases left in between. The CDR3 has 16 amino acids. This CDR3 reads CASSLFRGPNTGELFF. CDR3 sequence (DNA): TGTGCCAGCAGTTTATTTCGGGGGCCGAACACCGGGGAGCTGTTTTTT.

The rearrangement links TRBV30 to TRBJ1-3; D is unclear. The V end was cut by 4 bases, the J end by 6 bases, with 16 bases between. Germline CDR1 reads GTSNPN; CDR2 reads SVGIG (reference sequence). This CDR3 contains 14 residues. The chain's CDR3 is CAWTTSGSANTIYF. The CDR3 DNA follows: TGTGCCTGGACTACATCGGGTAGCGCAAACACCATATATTTT.

V is TRBV5-1 and J is TRBJ2-7; possibly TRBD1 or TRBD2 for D (6 bases each). This CDR3 is 15 amino acids long. From germline, CDR1 is SGHRS and CDR2 YFSETQ. V was cut by 1 base and J by 5 bases, with 16 bases left in between. CDR3 coding DNA: TGCGCCAGCAGCTTGTTTTTACGTGGGGGGCACGAGCAGTACTTC. It specifies CASSLFLRGGHEQYF.

V is TRBV15 and J is TRBJ2-3; a possible D gene is TRBD2 (7 bases). This CDR3 comprises 15 residues. Trimming stripped 0 bases from V and 2 bases from J, with 9 bases between. Looked up from germline, CDR1 is LNHNV and CDR2 is YYDKDF (reference sequence). The CDR3, as DNA: TGTGCCACCAGCAGAGAAGGGGGGGTCACAGATACGCAGTATTTT. Translation: CATSREGGVTDTQYF.

This chain uses TRBV4-2 with TRBJ2-3; TRBD2 aligns across 7 bases. This CDR3 contains 15 residues. Germline assignment: CDR1 LGHNA and CDR2 YNFKEQ. The V and J ends lost 5 bases and 2 bases, in that order; junction bases with no gene match: 7. Here the CDR3 reads CASSASGGDTDTQYF. The CDR3 DNA reads as TGTGCCAGCAGCGCGAGTGGGGGGGACACAGATACGCAGTATTTT.

J is TRBJ2-5 and V is TRBV5-4; no reliable D call. V was clipped by 4 bases and J by 0 bases, with 7 bases between them. CDR1 and CDR2 (germline): SGHNT, YYREEE (reference sequence). CDR3 length: 13 residues. CDR3: CASSLAYQETQYF. CDR3 DNA: TGTGCCAGCAGCCTCGCGTACCAAGAGACCCAGTACTTC.

V is TRBV2 and J is TRBJ2-3, with 12 bases matching TRBD2. Germline V CDR1 and CDR2: SNHLY, FYNNEI. The CDR3 runs 16 residues. V dropped 2 bases and J dropped 8; count of bases not matched to a gene: 8. The CDR3 DNA sequence: TGTGCCAGCAGTGAAAATCTAGCGGGAGGGCCCTCTACGCAGTATTTT. It yields the protein CASSENLAGGPSTQYF.

The chain is built from TRBV4-1 and TRBJ2-5; D remains unclear. The length of the CDR3 is 15 residues. V lost 1 base and J 0 bases, leaving 9 bases between the germline ends. Germline V gene lookup returns CDR1 MGHRA and CDR2 YSYEKL. CDR3 coding DNA: TGCGCCAGCAGCCAAGGGCCCGGCAACCAAGAGACCCAGTACTTC. Its protein is CASSQGPGNQETQYF.

The chain recombines TRBV5-4 with TRBJ2-3; 10 nucleotides agree with TRBD2. V trimming: 2 bases; J trimming: 0 bases; junction bases outside the gene matches: 12. The germline V gene encodes CDR1 SGHNT and CDR2 YYREEE (reference sequence). This CDR3 comprises 19 residues. The CDR3 loop reads CASSLMRLAGASSTDTQYF. CDR3 nucleotides: TGTGCCAGCAGCTTAATGAGGCTAGCGGGAGCCTCTAGCACAGATACGCAGTATTTT.

This clone was seen a few times. Other DNA sequences within the sample encode an identical CDR3. V is TRBV7-3 and J is TRBJ2-3; TRBD2 matches 9 bases. The ends lost 6 bases at V and 3 bases at J; junction bases unmatched: 7. Germline lookup yields CDR1 SGHTA and CDR2 FQGTGA. The CDR3 covers 15 residues. CDR3 protein: CASSVAGVGTDTQYF. CDR3 bases: TGTGCCAGCAGTGTAGCGGGAGTGGGAACAGATACGCAGTATTTT.

The rearrangement uses TRBV18 and TRBJ1-1; D is ambiguous. Trimming took 4 bases from V and 1 from J, leaving 7 bases between them. The CDR3 covers 13 residues. Germline lookup yields CDR1 KGHSH and CDR2 LQKENI. The CDR3 DNA reads TGTGCCAGCTCACTCTACAAGAACACTGAAGCTTTCTTT. Its translation: CASSLYKNTEAFF.

This rearrangement joins TRBV7-2 to TRBJ2-5; TRBD1 matches 7 bases. V lost 5 bases and J lost 5; bases outside the gene matches: 14. Germline assignment: CDR1 SGHTA and CDR2 FQGNSA. The CDR3 covers 16 residues. CDR3 in DNA: TGTGCCAGCAGCCAAAACACAGGGGTTCTGGTCGAGACCCAGTACTTC. This gives the protein CASSQNTGVLVETQYF.

This rearrangement joins TRBV28 to TRBJ2-7; no definite D call. The CDR3 contains 12 residues. In germline, CDR1 is MDHEN, CDR2 SYDVKM. V lost 3 bases, J lost 3 bases, and 6 bases lay in between. CDR3 protein: CASSFFGYEQYF. Here the CDR3 DNA reads TGTGCCAGCAGTTTTTTCGGCTACGAGCAGTACTTC. Combining the CDR3 with reference TRBV28 and TRBJ2-7 gives the whole variable domain DVKVTQSSRYLVKRTGEKVFLECVQDMDHENMFWYRQDPGLGLRLIYFSYDVKMKEKGDIPEGYSVSREKKERFSLILESASTNQTSMYLCASSFFGYEQYFGPGTRLTVT.

DNA for the CDR3: TGTGCCAGCAGCTTAGGAGGGTCTGAGCAGTTCTTC. Protein sequence: CASSLGGSEQFF. V gene TRBV7-9 combines with J gene TRBJ2-1; D is possibly TRBD2 (5 bases). Germline lookup yields CDR1 SEHNR and CDR2 FQNEAQ (reference sequence). V was shortened by 1 base and J by 9 bases, with 7 bases between the two germline ends. The length of the CDR3 is 12 residues. Drawing the rest from reference TRBV7-9 and TRBJ2-1, the complete variable domain is DTGVSQNPRHKITKRGQNVTFRCDPISEHNRLYWYRQTLGQGPEFLTYFQNEAQLEKSRLLSDRFSAERPKGSFSTLEIQRTEQGDSAMYLCASSLGGSEQFFGPGTRLTVL.

Concerning this clone: Since a much larger clone is just one base distant, this may be a read error. The rearrangement joins TRBV5-1 to TRBJ1-2; 9 bases are shared with TRBD1. Trimming cost V 3 bases and J 3 bases; bases outside gene matches: 15. Germline lookup yields CDR1 SGHRS and CDR2 YFSETQ. This CDR3 is 18 amino acids long. The CDR3, as DNA: TGCGCCAGCAGCTCTCCCGGGACAGGGAGGGGATCGGACTATGGCTACACCTTC. Its translation is CASSSPGTGRGSDYGYTF.

V and J are TRBV4-1 and TRBJ2-3; 10 positions match TRBD2. V shed 1 base and J 6 bases; nucleotides not matched to a gene: 4. Per germline, CDR1 MGHRA and CDR2 YSYEKL. The CDR3 has 15 residues. CDR3 amino acids: CASSQGLAGADTQYF. Written as DNA, the CDR3 is TGCGCCAGCAGCCAAGGGCTAGCGGGAGCGGATACGCAGTATTTT.

This rearrangement joins TRBV14 to TRBJ1-2, with unresolved D. In germline, CDR1 is SGHDN, CDR2 FVKESK. The V end was cut by 4 bases, the J end by 4 bases, with 10 bases between. This CDR3 region has 13 residues. The CDR3 region is CASSRPDPYGYTF. In DNA form, the CDR3 reads TGTGCCAGCAGCCGCCCAGACCCCTATGGCTACACCTTC.